This TCR beta chain appears in the sequencing data of a study of blood T cell repertoires in COVID-19. The data were produced by immunoSEQ multiplex PCR, yet TCRdb's version contains in-frame clones alone and is incomplete. The profile shows about 220,000 clones, roughly 88% of them singletons. The CDR3 consists of 16 residues. Deletions cut 6 bases from V and 4 bases from J, with 18 bases between. CDR1 and CDR2 (germline): LNHDA, SQIVND (reference sequence). The chain joins TRBV19 to TRBJ1-4; the D gene is possibly TRBD1 (5 bases). The sequence was collected from a man aged 50-60 years with active or convalescent COVID-19. Sample: peripheral blood. The CDR3: CASRPKGRGGNEKLFF. For the CDR3, the DNA is TGTGCCAGTAGACCAAAAGGCCGGGGGGGTAATGAAAAACTGTTTTTT.